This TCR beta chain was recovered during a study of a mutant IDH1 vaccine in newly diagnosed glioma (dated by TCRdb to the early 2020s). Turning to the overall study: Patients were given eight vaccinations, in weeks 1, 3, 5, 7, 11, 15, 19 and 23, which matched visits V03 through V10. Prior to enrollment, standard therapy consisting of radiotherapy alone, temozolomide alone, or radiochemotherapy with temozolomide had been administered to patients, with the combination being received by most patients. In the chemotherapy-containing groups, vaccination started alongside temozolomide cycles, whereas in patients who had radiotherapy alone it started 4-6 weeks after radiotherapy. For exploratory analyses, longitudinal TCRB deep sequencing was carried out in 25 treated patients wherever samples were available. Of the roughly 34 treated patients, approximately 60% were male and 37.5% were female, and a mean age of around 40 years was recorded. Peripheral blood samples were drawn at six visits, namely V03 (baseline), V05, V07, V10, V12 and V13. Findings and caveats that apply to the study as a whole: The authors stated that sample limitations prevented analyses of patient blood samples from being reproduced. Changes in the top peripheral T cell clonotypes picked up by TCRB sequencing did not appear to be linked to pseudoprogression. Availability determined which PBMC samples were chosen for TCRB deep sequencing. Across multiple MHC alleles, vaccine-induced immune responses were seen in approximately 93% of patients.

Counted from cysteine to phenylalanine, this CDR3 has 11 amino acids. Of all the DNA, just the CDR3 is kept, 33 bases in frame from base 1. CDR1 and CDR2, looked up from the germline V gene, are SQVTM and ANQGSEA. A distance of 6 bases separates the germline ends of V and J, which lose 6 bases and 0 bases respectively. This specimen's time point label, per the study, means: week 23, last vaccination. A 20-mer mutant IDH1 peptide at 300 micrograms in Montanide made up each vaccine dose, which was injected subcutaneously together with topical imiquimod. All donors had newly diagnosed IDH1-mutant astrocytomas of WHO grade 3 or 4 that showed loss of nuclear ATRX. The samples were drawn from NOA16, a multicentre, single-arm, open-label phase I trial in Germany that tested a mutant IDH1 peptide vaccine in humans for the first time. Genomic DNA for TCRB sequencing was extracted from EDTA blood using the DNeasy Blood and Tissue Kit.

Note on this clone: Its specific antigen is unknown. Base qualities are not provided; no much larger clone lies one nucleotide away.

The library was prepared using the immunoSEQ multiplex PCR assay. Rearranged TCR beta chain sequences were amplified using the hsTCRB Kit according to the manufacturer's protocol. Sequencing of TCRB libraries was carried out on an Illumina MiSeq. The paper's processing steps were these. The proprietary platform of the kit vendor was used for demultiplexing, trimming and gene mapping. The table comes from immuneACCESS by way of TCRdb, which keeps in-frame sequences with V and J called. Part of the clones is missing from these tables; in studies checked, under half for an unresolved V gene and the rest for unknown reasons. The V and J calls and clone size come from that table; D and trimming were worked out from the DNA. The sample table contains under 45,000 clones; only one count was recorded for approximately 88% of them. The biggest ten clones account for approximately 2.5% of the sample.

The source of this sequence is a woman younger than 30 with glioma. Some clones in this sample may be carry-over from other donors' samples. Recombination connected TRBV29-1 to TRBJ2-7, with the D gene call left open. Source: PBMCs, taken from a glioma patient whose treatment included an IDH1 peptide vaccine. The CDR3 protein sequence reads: CSVESSYEQYF. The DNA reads TGCAGCGTGGAATCCTCCTACGAGCAGTACTTC.